This entry describes one T cell receptor beta chain. These data belong to a study of blood T cells in healthy people across ages. A sample-barcoded 5' primer and a J-beta primer mix were used in a second PCR of about 7 to 12 cycles. Each CDR3 protein gets one entry after TCRdb re-called the 5' RACE reads with MiXCR. Altogether some 900,000 distinct CDR3 sequences are present, around 28% being singletons, with the ten largest covering around 16%. Sample: blood. This sequence originates from a woman older than 75 in good health.

The CDR3, as DNA: TGTGCCTGGAAACGCGACAGCACTGAAGCTTTCTTT. This gives the protein CAWKRDSTEAFF. V usage is TRBV30 and J usage is TRBJ1-1, with D perhaps matching TRBD1 (5 bases). The V gene's germline CDR1 is GTSNPN and CDR2 SVGIG (reference sequence). This CDR3 spans 12 amino acids. Trimming took 4 bases from V and 4 from J, leaving 10 bases between them. The full variable domain, with the rest looked up from reference TRBV30 and TRBJ1-1, is SQTIHQWPATLVQPVGSPLSLECTVEGTSNPNLYWYRQAAGRGLQLLFYSVGIGQISSEVPQNLSASRPQDRQFILSSKKLLLSDSGFYLCAWKRDSTEAFFGQGTRLTVV.